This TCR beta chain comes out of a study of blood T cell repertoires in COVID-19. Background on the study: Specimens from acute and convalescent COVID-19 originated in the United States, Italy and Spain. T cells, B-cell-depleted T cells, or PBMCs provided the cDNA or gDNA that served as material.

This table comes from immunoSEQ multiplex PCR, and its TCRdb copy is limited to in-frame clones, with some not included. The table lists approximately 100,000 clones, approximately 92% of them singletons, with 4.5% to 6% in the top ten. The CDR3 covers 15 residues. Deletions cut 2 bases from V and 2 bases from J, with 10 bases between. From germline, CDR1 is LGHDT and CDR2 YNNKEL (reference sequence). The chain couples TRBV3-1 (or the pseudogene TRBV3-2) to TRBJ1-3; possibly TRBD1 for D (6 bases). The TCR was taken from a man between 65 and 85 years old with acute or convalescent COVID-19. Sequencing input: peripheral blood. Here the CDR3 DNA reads TGTGCCAGCAGCCAATGGGCAGGGGCTGGAAACACCATATATTTT. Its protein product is CASSQWAGAGNTIYF.